This TCR beta chain was recorded in a study of T cell clusters in autoimmune cytopenias. Each sample's input was roughly 230 ng genomic DNA, some 38,000 genome equivalents. TRB rearrangements were amplified by touch-down multiplex PCR with mixed TRB-A/B primers. TCRdb reprocessed the multiplex PCR reads, with one entry per CDR3 protein and no DNA. This sample's table reports roughly 7,000 distinct CDR3 sequences. This CDR3 is built from 13 residues. Germline loops: CDR1 MNHNS, CDR2 SASEGT. Study-level findings and limits: Primary autoimmune cytopenia patients appeared to lack physiological T cell clusters present in healthy donors. TRB repertoire shifts in secondary cytopenia and chronic lymphocytic leukemia mostly reflected lymphoma, not autoimmunity.

Note on this clonotype: Its antigen is undetermined.

This sample was also put to use in a study of T cell repertoires in aging, cancer and after chemotherapy. That paper states: Compared with age-matched healthy donors, untreated hematological or solid cancer patients showed higher blood TCR clonality.

Sample: peripheral blood. The chain has TRBV6-1 and TRBJ1-1; TCRdb indicates TRBD1, and absent DNA this call remains unverified. The receptor was isolated from a human donor in good health. CDR3 amino acids: CASRTTGLVEAFF.